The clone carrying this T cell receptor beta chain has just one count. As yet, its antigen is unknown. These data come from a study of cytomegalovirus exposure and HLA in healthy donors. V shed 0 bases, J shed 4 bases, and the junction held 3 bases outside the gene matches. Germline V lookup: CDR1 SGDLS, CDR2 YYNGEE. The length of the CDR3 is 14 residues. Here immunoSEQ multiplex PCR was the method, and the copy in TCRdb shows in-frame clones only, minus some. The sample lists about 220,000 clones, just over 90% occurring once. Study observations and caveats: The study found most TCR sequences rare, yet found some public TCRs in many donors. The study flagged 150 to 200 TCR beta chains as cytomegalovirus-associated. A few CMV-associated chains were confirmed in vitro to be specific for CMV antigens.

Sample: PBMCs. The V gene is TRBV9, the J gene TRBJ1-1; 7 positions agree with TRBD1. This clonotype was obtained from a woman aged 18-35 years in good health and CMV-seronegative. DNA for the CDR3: TGTGCCAGCAGCGTAGTAGGGGGCCGCACTGAAGCTTTCTTT. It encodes CASSVVGGRTEAFF.